The 16 T cell receptor beta chains below were found in one sample sequenced in a study of cytomegalovirus exposure and HLA in healthy donors. The PCR had 60 Vbeta and 13 Jbeta primers. The table came from immunoSEQ multiplex PCR; TCRdb's copy has only in-frame clones and leaves some out. The sample has 60,000 to 65,000 clones, over 60% seen once; the top ten hold around a quarter. Input material: PBMCs. The receptors come from a man aged 45-65 years in good health and CMV-seropositive.

The genes are TRBV5-1 and TRBJ2-2; 7 nucleotides line up with TRBD2. Germline CDR1 SGHRS, CDR2 YFSETQ. The CDR3 has 16 amino acids. The V gene end was trimmed by 0 bases and the J gene end by 4 bases; junction bases not matched to a gene: 6. The CDR3 loop reads CASSLGEGPATGELFF. As DNA, the CDR3 is TGCGCCAGCAGCTTGGGGGAGGGACCAGCCACCGGGGAGCTGTTTTTT.

The V gene is TRBV7-9, the J gene TRBJ2-3, with 11 positions matching TRBD2. CDR3 length: 15 amino acids. Germline CDR1 is SEHNR and CDR2 is FQNEAQ (reference sequence). The V and J ends lost 5 bases and 6 bases, in that order; junction bases with no gene match: 7. The chain's CDR3 is CASSPLAGAGDTQYF. The CDR3 nucleotides read TGTGCCAGCAGCCCACTAGCGGGAGCAGGGGATACGCAGTATTTT.

The CDR3 DNA reads TGTGCCAGCAGTGAACAGGGGGTGGGCAATCAGCCCCAGCATTTT. Translated, it gives CASSEQGVGNQPQHF. This chain connects TRBV2 to TRBJ1-5; TRBD1 agrees at 7 bases. This CDR3 is built from 15 residues. Germline CDR1 is SNHLY and CDR2 is FYNNEI. V was pared by 2 bases and J by 2 bases, with 3 bases of the junction left unmatched.

The gene calls are TRBV27 and TRBJ2-7; the match to TRBD2 covers 13 bases. V shed 3 bases, J shed 2 bases, and the junction held 16 bases outside the gene matches. Per germline, CDR1 MNHEY and CDR2 SMNVEV (reference sequence). CDR3 length: 20 amino acids. The CDR3 nucleotides are TGTGCCAGCAGTTTCGCCAGTTCCGGGACTAGCGGGACTCCGCCCTACGAGCAGTACTTC. It yields the protein CASSFASSGTSGTPPYEQYF.

The gene calls are TRBV10-2 and TRBJ2-1, with 8 positions matching TRBD2. Germline V gives CDR1 WSHSY, CDR2 SAAADI. CDR3 length equals 14 residues. V gave up 6 bases and J gave up 7 bases; unmatched junction bases: 8. The CDR3 DNA reads TGCGCCAGCAGCGGGGGGGCTCTGGCAAATGAGCAGTTCTTC. Translated: CASSGGALANEQFF.

The J gene is TRBJ1-5, the V gene TRBV6-5; 10 bases map to TRBD1. The CDR3 spans 14 residues. V dropped 4 bases and J dropped 6; count of bases not matched to a gene: 3. Germline V gives CDR1 MNHEY, CDR2 SVGAGI. The CDR3 DNA reads TGTGCCAGCAGTTGGACAGGGGGAAGTCAGCCCCAGCATTTT. The encoded protein is CASSWTGGSQPQHF.

This clone has more than one count but fewer than ten. The gene calls are TRBV5-1 and TRBJ2-5, with D possibly matching TRBD1 (5 bases). Germline V gives CDR1 SGHRS, CDR2 YFSETQ. V dropped 4 bases and J dropped 1 base, with 8 bases sitting between them. The CDR3 has 13 residues. The CDR3 sequence is CASSLDTQETQYF. The CDR3 DNA reads as TGCGCCAGCAGCCTGGACACCCAAGAGACCCAGTACTTC. Looking up the rest from reference TRBV5-1 and TRBJ2-5 gives the full variable domain: KAGVTQTPRYLIKTRGQQVTLSCSPISGHRSVSWYQQTPGQGLQFLFEYFSETQRNKGNFPGRFSGRQFSNSRSEMNVSTLELGDSALYLCASSLDTQETQYFGPGTRLLVL.

The chain uses TRBV4-1 and TRBJ2-5; D gene unclear. Germline CDR1 reads MGHRA; CDR2 reads YSYEKL. V was cut by 3 bases and J by 0 bases, with 11 bases left in between. The CDR3 consists of 15 residues. This CDR3 is CASSHETGYQETQYF. As DNA, the CDR3 is TGCGCCAGCAGCCATGAGACTGGGTACCAAGAGACCCAGTACTTC.

The chain is built from TRBV2 and TRBJ2-1; 14 nucleotides align to TRBD2. J was trimmed by 10 bases and V by 5 bases; bases with no gene match: 10. Germline CDR1 SNHLY, CDR2 FYNNEI. This CDR3 has 16 residues. The CDR3 DNA is TGTGCCAGCAGTCAACCGGGACTAGCGGGAGATAAGGAGCAGTTCTTC. Translation: CASSQPGLAGDKEQFF.

The chain joins TRBV30 to TRBJ1-2; 12 nucleotides match TRBD1. Germline V CDR1 and CDR2: GTSNPN, SVGIG (reference sequence). This CDR3 spans 15 amino acids. Trimming at V came to 1 base and at J to 8 bases, leaving 8 bases not matched to a gene. As DNA, the CDR3 is TGTGCCTGGAGTGCCCGGGGGACAGGGGGCCACGGCTACACCTTC. This sequence encodes CAWSARGTGGHGYTF.

The CDR3 coding sequence is TGTGCCAGCAGCGTAGGTGCGGGGGGTGGAGATACGCAGTATTTT. Its translation: CASSVGAGGGDTQYF. The V and J genes are TRBV9 and TRBJ2-3; 8 bases are shared with TRBD2. The germline V gene has CDR1 SGDLS and CDR2 YYNGEE. V trimming: 0 bases; J trimming: 5 bases; junction bases outside the gene matches: 5. The CDR3 contains 15 residues.

This clone was found a few times. The rearrangement links TRBV5-1 to TRBJ2-5; D is possibly TRBD1 (6 bases). Germline lookup yields CDR1 SGHRS and CDR2 YFSETQ. V was pared by 4 bases and J by 0 bases, with 10 bases between. This CDR3 is 14 amino acids long. The CDR3 here is CASSLQGYQETQYF. The CDR3 coding sequence is TGCGCCAGCAGCCTACAGGGTTACCAAGAGACCCAGTACTTC.

The genes are TRBV5-4 and TRBJ2-3; the match to TRBD1 covers 7 bases. This CDR3 contains 14 residues. With 4 bases clipped from V and 2 bases from J, the junction kept 4 bases outside the gene matches. CDR1 and CDR2 (germline): SGHNT, YYREEE (reference sequence). The CDR3 nucleotides read TGTGCCAGCAGCCTAGGGACAGTCACAGATACGCAGTATTTT. Translation gives CASSLGTVTDTQYF. Combining the CDR3 with reference TRBV5-4 and TRBJ2-3 gives the whole variable domain ETGVTQSPTHLIKTRGQQVTLRCSSQSGHNTVSWYQQALGQGPQFIFQYYREEENGRGNFPPRFSGLQFPNYSSELNVNALELDDSALYLCASSLGTVTDTQYFGPGTRLTVL.

V usage is TRBV10-3 and J usage is TRBJ2-1, with TRBD2 as a possible D gene (5 bases). CDR1 is ENHRY and CDR2 is SYGVKD in the germline V gene. V dropped 4 bases and J dropped 10 bases, with 8 bases sitting between them. This CDR3 region has 11 residues. The CDR3 loop reads CAISVGLEQFF. CDR3 DNA: TGTGCCATCAGTGTTGGACTCGAGCAGTTCTTC.

The V gene is TRBV27, the J gene TRBJ1-1, with a tentative D call TRBD1 (5 bases). The CDR3 is made up of 13 amino acids. V was clipped by 5 bases and J by 3 bases, with 10 bases between them. Germline CDR1 MNHEY, CDR2 SMNVEV (reference sequence). CDR3 region: CASSQGLHTEAFF. The CDR3 DNA reads TGTGCCAGCAGTCAGGGTCTGCACACTGAAGCTTTCTTT.

The chain links TRBV28 to TRBJ1-2; D uncertain. Trimming took off 6 bases at V and 8 bases at J, with 13 bases between the two ends. The CDR3 runs 12 residues. Germline V CDR1 and CDR2: MDHEN, SYDVKM. The CDR3 spells CASRLTGGGYTF. CDR3 DNA sequence: TGTGCCAGCAGGTTAACGGGCGGGGGCTACACCTTC.